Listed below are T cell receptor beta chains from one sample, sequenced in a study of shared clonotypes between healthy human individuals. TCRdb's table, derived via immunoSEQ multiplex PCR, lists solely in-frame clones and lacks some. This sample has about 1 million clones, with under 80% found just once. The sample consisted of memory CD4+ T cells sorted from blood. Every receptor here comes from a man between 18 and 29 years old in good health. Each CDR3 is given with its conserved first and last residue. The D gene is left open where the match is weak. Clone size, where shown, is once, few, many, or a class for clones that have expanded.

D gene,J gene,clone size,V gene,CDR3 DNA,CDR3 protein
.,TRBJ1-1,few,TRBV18,TGTGCCAGCTCCCTTCTCCAGAACACTGAAGCTTTCTTT,CASSLLQNTEAFF
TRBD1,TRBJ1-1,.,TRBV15,TGTGCCACCAGCAGAGACGACAGGGGGGACACTGAAGCTTTCTTT,CATSRDDRGDTEAFF
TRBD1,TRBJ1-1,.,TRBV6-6,TGTGCCAGCACCCTGACAGGGGGGGTCACTGAAGCTTTCTTT,CASTLTGGVTEAFF
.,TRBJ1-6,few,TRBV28,TGTGCCAGCAGTTTACTTGCCTCGAATTCACCCCTCCACTTT,CASSLLASNSPLHF
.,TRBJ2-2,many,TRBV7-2,TGTGCCAGCAATCCGGGGGCGAACACCGGGGAGCTGTTTTTT,CASNPGANTGELFF
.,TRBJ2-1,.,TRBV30,TGTGCCTGGAGTAGGGTCCGATCGTACAATGAGCAGTTCTTC,CAWSRVRSYNEQFF
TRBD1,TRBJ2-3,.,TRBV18,TGTGCCAGCTCACCTGAAACAGGGACAGGCTTCACAGATACGCAGTATTTT,CASSPETGTGFTDTQYF
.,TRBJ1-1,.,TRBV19,TGTGCCAGTAAAAAAATTGAGAACACTGAAGCTTTCTTT,CASKKIENTEAFF
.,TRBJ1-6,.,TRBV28,TGTGCCAGCAGTTTATTGCCCCACCGACCAGGGGATTCACCCCTCCACTTT,CASSLLPHRPGDSPLHF
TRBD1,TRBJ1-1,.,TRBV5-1,TGCGCCAGCAGCTTTACAGGACAGGGCGGAACTGAAGCTTTCTTT,CASSFTGQGGTEAFF
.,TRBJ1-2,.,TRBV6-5,TGTGCCAGCAGTTATGTCCAGGGGCGCGGAGGGTATGGCTACACCTTC,CASSYVQGRGGYGYTF
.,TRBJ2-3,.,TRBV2,TGTGCCAGCAGTGTGGACTCTAGCACAGATACGCAGTATTTT,CASSVDSSTDTQYF
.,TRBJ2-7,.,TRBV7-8,TGTGCCAGCAGCTTAAAATTGGGCCAAAGCTACGAGCAGTACTTC,CASSLKLGQSYEQYF